A single sample is the source of the 30 T cell receptor beta chains below, sequenced in a study of cytomegalovirus exposure and HLA in healthy donors. The PCR had 60 Vbeta and 13 Jbeta primers. TCRdb's copy holds only in-frame clones and misses some; the assay was immunoSEQ multiplex PCR. The table has under 150,000 clones, around 81% seen once. Input material: PBMCs. These receptors all stem from a man aged 50 to 59 in good health and CMV-seronegative.

The J gene is TRBJ1-2, the V gene TRBV6-5; 7 nucleotides align to TRBD1. V trimming: 7 bases; J trimming: 2 bases; junction bases outside the gene matches: 7. Germline V gives CDR1 MNHEY, CDR2 SVGAGI. The CDR3 has 14 residues. CDR3 in amino acids: CASTRDSLNYGYTF. The CDR3 DNA reads as TGTGCCAGCACCCGGGACAGCCTAAACTATGGCTACACCTTC.

The chain has TRBV29-1 and TRBJ2-1; TRBD2 aligns across 7 bases. V trimming: 6 bases; J trimming: 4 bases; junction bases outside the gene matches: 9. The CDR3 sequence is 14 residues long. CDR1 is SQVTM and CDR2 is ANQGSEA in the germline V gene. The CDR3 reads CSVDPGGGYNEQFF. In nucleotides, the CDR3 is TGCAGCGTCGACCCGGGGGGTGGGTACAATGAGCAGTTCTTC.

The V and J genes are TRBV28 and TRBJ2-1, with D possibly being TRBD1 (6 bases). The V and J ends lost 4 bases and 0 bases respectively, with 13 bases between them. The CDR3 totals 16 residues. CDR1 and CDR2 (germline): MDHEN, SYDVKM. The CDR3 sequence is CASSSLLDSSYNEQFF. The CDR3 DNA sequence: TGTGCCAGCAGTTCACTACTGGACAGCTCCTACAATGAGCAGTTCTTC.

This clone was seen more than once but under ten times. V gene TRBV27 combines with J gene TRBJ1-6; D perhaps matches TRBD1 (6 bases). The CDR3 runs to 21 residues. The V gene's germline CDR1 is MNHEY and CDR2 SMNVEV (reference sequence). Trimming pared 2 bases from V and 7 bases from J, leaving 30 bases between. This CDR3 is CASSLISTGGYLGMDNSPLHF. CDR3 sequence (DNA): TGTGCCAGCAGTTTAATATCCACGGGGGGCTACCTAGGAATGGACAATTCACCCCTCCACTTT.

This sequence joins TRBV12-5 and TRBJ1-1; 12 bases fit TRBD1. Trimming cost V 6 bases and J 6 bases; bases outside gene matches: 26. The CDR3 has 21 residues. Germline V gives CDR1 LGHNT, CDR2 FRNRAP. DNA for the CDR3: TGTGCTAGTGGACGAAACTCCGGGACAGGGGGCGCACACCGGGTTTTCGCTGAAGCTTTCTTT. Its translation: CASGRNSGTGGAHRVFAEAFF.

The CDR3 here is CASSSQGIEQYF. The DNA for the CDR3 is TGTGCCAGCAGCTCTCAGGGGATTGAGCAGTACTTC. The V gene is TRBV5-6, the J gene TRBJ2-7; D possibly corresponds to TRBD1 (6 bases). Germline values: CDR1 SGHDT, CDR2 YYEEEE. There are 12 residues in the CDR3. The V end lost 3 bases, the J end lost 7 bases, and 11 bases lay between the germline ends.

The chain couples TRBV27 to TRBJ2-1, with D possibly matching TRBD1 (5 bases). The germline gives CDR1 MNHEY, CDR2 SMNVEV (reference sequence). The V gene lost 7 bases and the J gene lost 8 bases, with 24 bases spanning the gap. CDR3 size: 16 residues. In DNA, the CDR3 is TGTGCCAGCAATCACCTGTTGGACCTAAGGGGCCATGAGCAGTTCTTC. This gives the protein CASNHLLDLRGHEQFF.

The chain couples TRBV5-5 to TRBJ1-1; the D gene is possibly TRBD1 (6 bases). V was shortened by 3 bases and J by 5 bases, with 17 bases between the two germline ends. The V gene's germline CDR1 is SGHKS and CDR2 YYEKEE (reference sequence). The CDR3 is made up of 15 amino acids. CDR3 sequence (DNA): TGTGCCAGCAGCTCGCTGGGGGGGCCGGGGACTGAAGCTTTCTTT. Its protein product is CASSSLGGPGTEAFF. The full variable domain, its missing parts supplied by reference TRBV5-5 and TRBJ1-1, is DAGVTQSPTHLIKTRGQQVTLRCSPISGHKSVSWYQQVLGQGPQFIFQYYEKEERGRGNFPDRFSARQFPNYSSELNVNALLLGDSALYLCASSSLGGPGTEAFFGQGTRLTVV.

This clone was detected once. CDR3 loop: CASSPLGIGLAGASPGEQYF. In nucleotides, the CDR3 is TGTGCCAGCAGCCCATTAGGTATCGGACTAGCGGGGGCCTCTCCGGGCGAGCAGTACTTC. This chain joins TRBV14 and TRBJ2-7; 13 bases align to TRBD2. The CDR3 sequence is 20 residues long. Germline-derived CDR1 and CDR2 are SGHDN and FVKESK. V shed 4 bases, J shed 6 bases, and the junction held 21 bases outside the gene matches.

This chain links TRBV7-9 with TRBJ1-2; the D gene is possibly TRBD1 (5 bases). Per the germline V gene, CDR1 is SEHNR and CDR2 is FQNEAQ (reference sequence). The V end was cut by 0 bases, the J end by 2 bases, with 10 bases between. The CDR3 contains 15 residues. CDR3 sequence (DNA): TGTGCCAGCAGCTTAGCGGGGGAGGACAACTATGGCTACACCTTC. Its translation: CASSLAGEDNYGYTF.

The chain recombines TRBV6-6 with TRBJ1-1; D is perhaps TRBD1 (5 bases). The CDR3 sequence is 15 residues long. V lost 0 bases and J 3 bases, leaving 11 bases between the germline ends. CDR1 and CDR2 from the germline V gene are MNHNY and SVGAGI (reference sequence). CDR3 nucleotides: TGTGCCAGCAGTTACTCGGGGGGTAGAGACACTGAAGCTTTCTTT. This translates into CASSYSGGRDTEAFF.

The sample holds one count of this clone. The chain couples TRBV5-4 to TRBJ2-2, with TRBD1 identical over 7 bases. V shed 4 bases, J shed 3 bases, and the junction held 3 bases outside the gene matches. CDR1 and CDR2 from the germline V gene are SGHNT and YYREEE (reference sequence). This CDR3 has 14 residues. The chain's CDR3 is CASSQQGYTGELFF. In DNA form, the CDR3 reads TGTGCCAGCAGCCAACAGGGGTACACCGGGGAGCTGTTTTTT.

This clone was recorded a few times. The chain has TRBV6-1 and TRBJ1-1; 7 nucleotides agree with TRBD1. With 11 bases clipped from V and 4 bases from J, the junction kept 16 bases outside the gene matches. Germline lookup yields CDR1 MNHNS and CDR2 SASEGT. The CDR3 has 15 amino acids. CDR3 nucleotide sequence: TGTGCCGCCCATCCCCTCTCGACAGGGCTCACTGAAGCTTTCTTT. The encoded protein is CAAHPLSTGLTEAFF.

This chain connects TRBV7-8 to TRBJ2-1, with D perhaps TRBD1 (5 bases). In germline, CDR1 is SGHVS, CDR2 FQNEAQ. This CDR3 contains 16 residues. Trimming stripped 8 bases from V and 5 bases from J, with 22 bases between. The CDR3 DNA reads TGTGCCAGCCGGGCCCGGACACCGCTTTTAGACAATGAGCAGTTCTTC. Encoded protein: CASRARTPLLDNEQFF.

The chain uses TRBV2 and TRBJ1-2; perhaps TRBD1 as D (6 bases). Trimming took off 8 bases at V and 8 bases at J, with 21 bases between the two ends. Germline V gene data show CDR1 as SNHLY and CDR2 as FYNNEI. The CDR3 consists of 14 residues. This CDR3 is CASAGRGGADGYTF. CDR3 DNA sequence: TGTGCCAGCGCGGGACGAGGGGGGGCGGACGGCTACACCTTC. Looking up the rest from reference TRBV2 and TRBJ1-2 gives the full variable domain: EPEVTQTPSHQVTQMGQEVILRCVPISNHLYFYWYRQILGQKVEFLVSFYNNEISEKSEIFDDQFSVERPDGSNFTLKIRSTKLEDSAMYFCASAGRGGADGYTFGSGTRLTVV.

The rearrangement joins TRBV28 to TRBJ1-1; 7 positions agree with TRBD1. CDR1 is MDHEN, CDR2 SYDVKM, per germline. Trimming at V came to 4 bases and at J to 5 bases, leaving 10 bases not matched to a gene. This CDR3 has 15 amino acids. The CDR3 loop reads CASSSAGGWGTEAFF. CDR3 coding DNA: TGTGCCAGCAGTTCGGCAGGGGGTTGGGGGACTGAAGCTTTCTTT.

The chain's CDR3 is CASSELQGGTEAFF. For the CDR3, the DNA is TGCGCCAGCAGTGAGTTACAGGGGGGGACTGAAGCTTTCTTT. The chain has TRBV10-2 and TRBJ1-1; 8 positions agree with TRBD1. CDR1 and CDR2 from the germline V gene are WSHSY and SAAADI. V shed 1 base, J shed 5 bases, and the junction held 3 bases outside the gene matches. This CDR3 contains 14 residues.

The chain couples TRBV6-5 to TRBJ2-5; D is unclear. The DNA end is more similar to TRBJ2-7, so the J call may be wrong. The CDR3 extends over 11 amino acids. The germline V gene encodes CDR1 MNHEY and CDR2 SVGAGI. The CDR3 is CASSPGGEQYF. CDR3 DNA sequence: TGTGCCAGCAGCCCCGGCGGCGAGCAGTACTTC.

The chain is built from TRBV19 and TRBJ2-3; D may be TRBD2 (6 bases). V lost 3 bases and J 1 base, leaving 11 bases between the germline ends. This CDR3 has 15 residues. Germline lookup yields CDR1 LNHDA and CDR2 SQIVND (reference sequence). CDR3 sequence (DNA): TGTGCCAGTAGTATCGAACCTAGCGGCACAGATACGCAGTATTTT. The encoded protein is CASSIEPSGTDTQYF.

The chain couples TRBV5-4 to TRBJ1-5; D call uncertain. Germline CDR1 is SGHNT and CDR2 is YYREEE (reference sequence). Trimming took off 0 bases at V and 2 bases at J, with 9 bases between the two ends. The length of the CDR3 is 15 residues. Here the CDR3 DNA reads TGTGCCAGCAGCTTGGGAGGGTCAGGCAATCAGCCCCAGCATTTT. Translation gives CASSLGGSGNQPQHF.

The chain carries TRBV7-7 and TRBJ2-5; 8 bases are shared with TRBD2. This CDR3 is built from 14 residues. V was pared by 5 bases and J by 5 bases, with 7 bases of the junction left unmatched. Germline CDR1 SSHAT, CDR2 FNYEAQ (reference sequence). The chain's CDR3 is CASSTTGGGETQYF. CDR3 bases: TGTGCCAGCAGCACCACGGGGGGGGGTGAGACCCAGTACTTC.

The V and J genes are TRBV4-2 and TRBJ2-7; D is undetermined. Trimming took off 4 bases at V and 2 bases at J, with 12 bases between the two ends. The CDR3 is made up of 14 amino acids. CDR1 and CDR2 (germline): LGHNA, YNFKEQ. CDR3 amino acids: CASSLRDKAYEQYF. The CDR3 DNA sequence: TGTGCCAGCAGCCTAAGAGACAAGGCCTACGAGCAGTACTTC.

This rearrangement joins TRBV5-4 to TRBJ2-7; 11 bases are shared with TRBD2. The germline gives CDR1 SGHNT, CDR2 YYREEE (reference sequence). CDR3 size: 12 residues. Trimming removed 9 bases from V and 6 bases from J; junction bases left unmatched: 5. In DNA, the CDR3 is TGTGCCACCGGCCTAGCGGGAGGCGAGCAGTACTTC. Amino acids: CATGLAGGEQYF.

The chain combines TRBV11-2 with TRBJ1-2, with 7 bases that match TRBD1. The CDR3 consists of 13 residues. The germline V gene has CDR1 SGHAT and CDR2 FQNNGV. The V segment lost 0 bases and the J segment 8 bases; nucleotides outside the gene matches: 3. CDR3 coding DNA: TGTGCCAGCAGCTTAGAAGGGGGCGCCGGCTACACCTTC. Translated: CASSLEGGAGYTF.

The V gene is TRBV5-4, the J gene TRBJ2-5, with 14 bases fitting TRBD2. V shed 4 bases and J 2 bases; nucleotides not matched to a gene: 7. Germline CDR1 is SGHNT and CDR2 is YYREEE (reference sequence). This CDR3 has 17 residues. The DNA of the CDR3 is TGTGCCAGCAGCCCGGGGACTAGCGGGAGTCAACAAGAGACCCAGTACTTC. Residues: CASSPGTSGSQQETQYF.

The CDR3 bases are TGTGCCAGCAGCCGTGGGGCAGGGTCCTACGAGCAGTACTTC. It is translated as CASSRGAGSYEQYF. The J gene is TRBJ2-7, the V gene TRBV7-2; TRBD1 is a possible D gene (5 bases). V lost 5 bases to trimming and J lost 1 base, with 12 bases between them. Germline CDR1 reads SGHTA; CDR2 reads FQGNSA. The CDR3 loop spans 14 amino acids. The full variable domain, completed using reference TRBV7-2 and TRBJ2-7, is GAGVSQSPSNKVTEKGKDVELRCDPISGHTALYWYRQSLGQGLEFLIYFQGNSAPDKSGLPSDRFSAERTGGSVSTLTIQRTQQEDSAVYLCASSRGAGSYEQYFGPGTRLTVT.

This chain joins TRBV7-5 and TRBJ1-5; TRBD1 was called by the table and not checked on the DNA. TRBV7-5 corresponds to a pseudogene. The CDR3 runs to 16 residues. The CDR3 here is CARSFSGQGTNQPQHF. In DNA, the CDR3 is TGTGCCAGAAGCTTTAGTGGACAGGGGACTAATCAGCCCCAGCATTTT.

The J gene is TRBJ2-2, the V gene TRBV5-1, with a possible D match to TRBD1 (6 bases). The V end was cut by 4 bases, the J end by 5 bases, with 12 bases between. The CDR3 extends over 14 amino acids. Germline lookup yields CDR1 SGHRS and CDR2 YFSETQ. The CDR3 nucleotides are TGCGCCAGCAGCCTTCTAAGGGGGACCGGGGAGCTGTTTTTT. Translation gives CASSLLRGTGELFF.

This chain connects TRBV7-3 to TRBJ2-3; 9 bases fit TRBD1. Germline V gives CDR1 SGHTA, CDR2 FQGTGA. The CDR3 covers 13 residues. V was clipped by 5 bases and J by 6 bases; unmatched bases: 3. Here the CDR3 DNA reads TGTGCCAGCAGCGAAGGGACAGGGGATACGCAGTATTTT. Translated: CASSEGTGDTQYF.

The rearrangement links TRBV19 to TRBJ1-3; no firm D call. Trimming took 2 bases from V and 4 from J, leaving 9 bases between them. Germline-derived CDR1 and CDR2 are LNHDA and SQIVND (reference sequence). The CDR3 runs 14 residues. DNA for the CDR3: TGTGCCAGTAGTATACTATCGGGAGGAAACACCATATATTTT. Translation: CASSILSGGNTIYF.